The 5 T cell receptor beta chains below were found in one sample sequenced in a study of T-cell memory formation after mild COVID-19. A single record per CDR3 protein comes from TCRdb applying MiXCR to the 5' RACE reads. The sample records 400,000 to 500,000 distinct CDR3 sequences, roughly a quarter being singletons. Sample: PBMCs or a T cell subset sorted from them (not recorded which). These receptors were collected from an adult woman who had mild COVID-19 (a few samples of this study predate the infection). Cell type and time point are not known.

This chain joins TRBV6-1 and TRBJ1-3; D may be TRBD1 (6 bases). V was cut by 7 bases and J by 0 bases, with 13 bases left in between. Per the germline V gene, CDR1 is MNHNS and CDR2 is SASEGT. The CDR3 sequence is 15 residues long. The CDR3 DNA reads TGTGCCAGCAAGACAGGAACCTTCTCTGGAAACACCATATATTTT. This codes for CASKTGTFSGNTIYF.

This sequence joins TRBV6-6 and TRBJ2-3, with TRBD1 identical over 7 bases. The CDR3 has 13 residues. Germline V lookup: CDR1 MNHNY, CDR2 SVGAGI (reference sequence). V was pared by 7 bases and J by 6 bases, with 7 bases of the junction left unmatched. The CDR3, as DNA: TGTGCCAGCACCCAAACAGGGGTCGATACGCAGTATTTT. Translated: CASTQTGVDTQYF.

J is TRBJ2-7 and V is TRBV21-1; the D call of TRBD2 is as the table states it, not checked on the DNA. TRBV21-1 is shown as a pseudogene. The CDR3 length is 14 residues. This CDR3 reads CASSKRAPSYEQYF. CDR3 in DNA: TGTGCCAGCAGCAAGAGGGCCCCTTCCTACGAGCAGTACTTC.

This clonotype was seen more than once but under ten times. The CDR3 is CAWSAGYTEAFF. CDR3 nucleotide sequence: TGTGCCTGGAGCGCAGGATACACTGAAGCTTTCTTT. The chain links TRBV30 to TRBJ1-1; D is undetermined. V shed 3 bases and J shed 3 bases, with 8 bases lying between them. CDR3 length equals 12 residues. Germline V gene sequence: CDR1 GTSNPN, CDR2 SVGIG (reference sequence).

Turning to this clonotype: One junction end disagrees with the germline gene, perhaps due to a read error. CDR3 protein: CASRGNVQFF. In DNA, the CDR3 is TGTGCCAGCAGGGGCAATGTGCAGTTCTTC. V gene TRBV2 combines with J gene TRBJ2-1; D not certain. The CDR3 is made up of 10 amino acids. Germline CDR1 is SNHLY and CDR2 is FYNNEI.